This TCR beta chain originates from a study of patients and donors after allogeneic stem cell transplantation. MiXCR was run by TCRdb on the RT-PCR reads, yielding one entry per CDR3 protein. The table has roughly 940,000 distinct CDR3 sequences, about 20% seen once. This clonotype was detected only once. The CDR3 contains 15 residues. Trimming took 2 bases from V and 4 from J, leaving 13 bases between them. From germline, CDR1 is MNHEY and CDR2 SMNVEV (reference sequence). The source of this sequence is a human donor who was either an allogeneic HSCT recipient or a stem cell or donor lymphocyte infusion donor (not recorded which). It is not recorded whose cells these are; they may come from a transplant donor. The rearrangement links TRBV27 to TRBJ2-3; TRBD1 is a possible D gene (5 bases). Sequenced sample: blood, either unsorted or a sorted T cell fraction (not recorded which). The CDR3 DNA reads TGTGCCAGCAGTTTAGTATTGAAAGGGGCAGATACGCAGTATTTT. Its translation: CASSLVLKGADTQYF.